This is a list of T cell receptor beta chains from one sample in a study of T cell repertoires in cytomegalovirus infection. TCRdb fed the reads into MiXCR, producing one record per CDR3 protein. The data hold nearly 700,000 distinct CDR3 sequences, with 33% observed a single time. These receptors lack a known antigen. The material was cultured PBMCs, obtained from culture after CMV antigen stimulation. These receptors were collected from a human donor in good health (CMV status not recorded). Some clones in this sample may be carry-over from other donors' samples. The conserved cysteine and the conserved F or W are not part of the CDR3 here.

v_call cdr3_aa
TRBV7-2 ASSALLVGYT
TRBV4-1 ASSQDTGRADTQY
TRBV6-1 ASSKNKDRLNEKLF
TRBV12-3/TRBV12-4 ASSFVSFVYEQY
TRBV7-2 ASSLGLRDTQY
TRBV7-8 ASSSRWANGYT
TRBV7-2 ASSLTSGRIDEQY
TRBV19 ASGATRNIQY
TRBV28 ASSLWAGSNTGELF
TRBV11-2 ASSLTGDNEQF
TRBV6-5 ASTQRQGNEKLF
TRBV27 ASSLRGRFNQPQH
TRBV5-1 ASSLGDRGDTQY
TRBV7-2 ASSFPAETQY
TRBV7-2 ASSFAGEGELF
TRBV20-1 SARVRGTYEQY
TRBV18 ASSPRWGEASPGGYT
TRBV7-2 ASSFSTGGYGYT
TRBV19 ASSSLLAGGDYEQY
TRBV7-3 ASSFAGDYGYT
TRBV4-2 ASSQDSRVRQDNEQF
TRBV7-8 ASSPYGGGWGSEQF
TRBV7-9 ASSSMTAGDGYT
TRBV7-6 ASSPRGQAIATNEKLF
TRBV20-1 SASRSGAGNTIY
TRBV29-1 SVEDIPRNTEAF
TRBV11-2 ASSLDPGSFDTQY
TRBV20-1 SAGGAGARQY
TRBV19 ASSPHRGVQPQH
TRBV19 ASSTPQANTGELF
TRBV6-2/TRBV6-3 ASRNGANVLT
TRBV15 ATSRVQRGVDTQY
TRBV6-2/TRBV6-3 ASSPVGGRESNTGELF